A single sample is the source of the 26 T cell receptor beta chains below, sequenced in a study of PD-1 blockade in classical Hodgkin lymphoma. The patients all showed relapse after autologous stem cell transplantation, while their brentuximab vedotin exposure varied. TCRdb's copy holds only in-frame clones and misses some; the assay was immunoSEQ multiplex PCR. The sample yields about 35,000 clones, around 76% seen once. This specimen consisted of peripheral blood mononuclear cells (PBMCs), obtained before the second cycle of nivolumab. All receptors derive from a human donor with classical Hodgkin lymphoma.

This clone was seen more than once but under ten times. The chain employs TRBV4-1 and TRBJ1-1, with 7 bases that match TRBD1. This CDR3 is 16 amino acids long. The V and J ends lost 1 base and 1 base, in that order; junction bases with no gene match: 6. The germline CDR1 and CDR2 sequences are MGHRA and YSYEKL. DNA for the CDR3: TGCGCCAGCAGCCAAGGACCCGGGACAGCGAACACTGAAGCTTTCTTT. It specifies CASSQGPGTANTEAFF.

The rearrangement links TRBV5-6 to TRBJ2-6; no clear D. The length of the CDR3 is 15 residues. CDR1 SGHDT and CDR2 YYEEEE come from the germline V gene. Trimming removed 6 bases from V and 1 base from J, with 11 bases in between. CDR3 amino acids: CASTLGVSGANVLTF. As DNA, the CDR3 is TGTGCCAGCACTCTAGGAGTTTCTGGGGCCAACGTCCTGACTTTC.

The V call is TRBV30, the J call TRBJ1-1, with TRBD1 as a possible D gene (5 bases). Trimming stripped 3 bases from V and 11 bases from J, with 10 bases between. The germline V gene encodes CDR1 GTSNPN and CDR2 SVGIG (reference sequence). The CDR3 contains 10 residues. In DNA, the CDR3 is TGTGCCTGGAGGGGACTAGAGGCTTTCTTT. As protein: CAWRGLEAFF.

The V and J genes are TRBV4-2 and TRBJ2-5; 7 bases are a match to TRBD2. The CDR3 length is 15 residues. Germline CDR1 LGHNA, CDR2 YNFKEQ. V lost 1 base, J lost 5 bases, and 7 bases stayed unmatched. In nucleotides, the CDR3 is TGTGCCAGCAGCCAAGGCGGGAGCGTACTGGAGACCCAGTACTTC. It codes for CASSQGGSVLETQYF.

The chain has TRBV9 and TRBJ2-7, with 9 nucleotides matching TRBD2. J was trimmed by 5 bases and V by 7 bases; bases with no gene match: 10. Germline V CDR1 and CDR2: SGDLS, YYNGEE. This CDR3 is 14 amino acids long. CDR3 residues: CASGGGGVANEQYF. CDR3 DNA sequence: TGTGCCAGCGGCGGCGGGGGGGTTGCCAACGAGCAGTACTTC.

This clone was detected a few times. The rearrangement links TRBV5-1 to TRBJ2-5; D is ambiguous. V was trimmed by 1 base and J by 1 base, leaving 11 bases between them. The CDR3 is made up of 15 amino acids. Germline values: CDR1 SGHRS, CDR2 YFSETQ. For the CDR3, the DNA is TGCGCCAGCAGCTTGAGCTCGTACCCCCAAGAGACCCAGTACTTC. This translates into CASSLSSYPQETQYF.

The chain links TRBV27 to TRBJ2-1; 8 bases match TRBD2. The CDR3 loop spans 13 amino acids. V shed 4 bases and J 6 bases; nucleotides not matched to a gene: 2. Germline V gene data show CDR1 as MNHEY and CDR2 as SMNVEV (reference sequence). In nucleotides, the CDR3 is TGTGCCAGCAGTTGGGGGACTAGCAATGAGCAGTTCTTC. Amino acids: CASSWGTSNEQFF.

The V gene is TRBV19, the J gene TRBJ2-3; TRBD2 is a possible D gene (6 bases). The CDR3 length is 15 residues. From germline, CDR1 is LNHDA and CDR2 SQIVND (reference sequence). V was shortened by 1 base and J by 2 bases, with 10 bases between the two germline ends. CDR3 in amino acids: CASSIGDSFTDTQYF. In nucleotides, the CDR3 is TGTGCCAGTAGTATAGGGGACTCTTTCACAGATACGCAGTATTTT.

The chain has TRBV10-3 and TRBJ2-3; the D is unclear. Germline V lookup: CDR1 ENHRY, CDR2 SYGVKD. The CDR3 has 15 amino acids. Trimming cost V 4 bases and J 3 bases, with 14 bases left between them. The CDR3 here is CAISGGRQSTDTQYF. The CDR3 region has the DNA TGTGCCATCAGTGGCGGACGCCAGTCGACAGATACGCAGTATTTT.

The chain employs TRBV12-5 and TRBJ1-6, with 7 bases identical to TRBD1. Germline lookup yields CDR1 LGHNT and CDR2 FRNRAP. The CDR3 spans 12 residues. The V segment lost 9 bases and the J segment 5 bases; nucleotides outside the gene matches: 1. CDR3 in amino acids: CARDRNNSPLHF. The CDR3, as DNA: TGTGCTAGGGACAGGAATAATTCACCCCTCCACTTT.

The chain is built from TRBV7-9 and TRBJ1-2, with D tentatively TRBD1 (6 bases). Trimming left V 5 bases short and J 2 bases short, with 27 bases between. The CDR3 extends over 19 amino acids. CDR1 and CDR2 from the germline V gene are SEHNR and FQNEAQ (reference sequence). The CDR3 DNA reads as TGTGCCAGCAGCCCAACCCCCGGACAGATCCGGGGAATCAACTATGGCTACACCTTC. It specifies CASSPTPGQIRGINYGYTF.

With regard to this clone: The sample contains more than one DNA sequence encoding this CDR3. J is TRBJ2-5 and V is TRBV7-6; D may be TRBD1 or TRBD2 (5 bases each). Germline CDR1 reads SGHVS; CDR2 reads FNYEAQ. V was trimmed by 1 base and J by 5 bases, leaving 11 bases between them. There are 14 residues in the CDR3. The CDR3 reads CASSLGGVGETQYF. For the CDR3, the DNA is TGTGCCAGCAGCTTAGGAGGGGTGGGGGAGACCCAGTACTTC.

The chain carries TRBV7-8 and TRBJ2-7, with a possible D match to TRBD1 (5 bases). The CDR3 is 14 amino acids. Germline V gene sequence: CDR1 SGHVS, CDR2 FQNEAQ. V was pared by 1 base and J by 3 bases, with 10 bases between. CDR3 nucleotide sequence: TGTGCCAGCAGCTTAGGGATTAGGGGCTACGAGCAGTACTTC. This codes for CASSLGIRGYEQYF.

Regarding this clone: A junction boundary mismatches the germline segment, possibly from a read error. The rearrangement uses TRBV7-9 and TRBJ1-1; D gene ambiguous. Germline values: CDR1 SEHNR, CDR2 FQNEAQ (reference sequence). CDR3 length equals 18 residues. CDR3 nucleotide sequence: TGTGCCAGCAGCGTAGCGGGAGGGAAAGGCGAGATGAACACTGAAGCTTTCTTT. This translates into CASSVAGGKGEMNTEAFF. The complete variable domain, with remaining parts taken from reference TRBV7-9 and TRBJ1-1, reads DTGVSQNPRHKITKRGQNVTFRCDPISEHNRLYWYRQTLGQGPEFLTYFQNEAQLEKSRLLSDRFSAERPKGSFSTLEIQRTEQGDSAMYLCASSVAGGKGEMNTEAFFGQGTRLTVV.

The chain combines TRBV11-2 with TRBJ2-2, with 7 bases identical to TRBD1. The CDR3 spans 14 residues. Per germline, CDR1 SGHAT and CDR2 FQNNGV. V lost 10 bases to trimming and J lost 1 base; unmatched junction nucleotides: 6. The CDR3 DNA reads as TGTGCCACCTCCGGGACAGTGAACACCGGGGAGCTGTTTTTT. Its protein is CATSGTVNTGELFF.

This clone was seen once. This chain uses TRBV4-3 with TRBJ2-5; tentatively, D is TRBD2 (6 bases). Trimming removed 6 bases at V and 5 bases at J, with 25 bases between. Germline assignment: CDR1 LGHNA and CDR2 YSLEER. CDR3 length: 17 residues. The DNA for the CDR3 is TGCGCCAGCAGTGCAAGTGGGGTCAGGCAGGAGGGGGAGACCCAGTACTTC. It codes for CASSASGVRQEGETQYF.

The gene calls are TRBV18 and TRBJ1-4; D may be TRBD1 (5 bases). Trimming removed 6 bases at V and 5 bases at J, with 13 bases between. The CDR3 loop spans 14 amino acids. Germline CDR1 and CDR2: KGHSH and LQKENI. The CDR3 sequence: CASSPGTENEKLFF. CDR3 nucleotide sequence: TGTGCCAGCTCTCCCGGGACGGAGAATGAAAAACTGTTTTTT.

The chain employs TRBV19 and TRBJ1-4, with TRBD1 as a possible D gene (6 bases). Trimming shortened V by 5 bases and J by 2 bases, and 15 bases separated the two germline ends. This CDR3 spans 16 amino acids. Germline V gives CDR1 LNHDA, CDR2 SQIVND (reference sequence). CDR3 sequence (DNA): TGTGCCAGTAGTTCCCCCGGAGGGGGTACTAATGAAAAACTGTTTTTT. This encodes CASSSPGGGTNEKLFF.

This sequence joins TRBV27 and TRBJ1-2; D is unresolved. The CDR3 sequence is 13 residues long. Germline loops: CDR1 MNHEY, CDR2 SMNVEV (reference sequence). Deletions cut 9 bases from V and 4 bases from J, with 15 bases between. The CDR3 region has the DNA TGTGCCAGAAAGAAGGGTTTCATCTATGGCTACACCTTC. Amino acid sequence: CARKKGFIYGYTF.

V and J are TRBV7-2 and TRBJ2-3, with 11 bases identical to TRBD2. The CDR3 contains 15 residues. V was clipped by 5 bases and J by 5 bases; unmatched bases: 6. Germline values: CDR1 SGHTA, CDR2 FQGNSA. The CDR3 DNA reads TGTGCCAGCAGCAAAGGTCTAGCGGGGGGAGATACGCAGTATTTT. Residues: CASSKGLAGGDTQYF.

The chain combines TRBV27 with TRBJ2-2, with TRBD2 identical over 10 bases. This CDR3 has 15 residues. J lost 6 bases, V lost 3 bases, and 4 bases had no gene match. CDR1 and CDR2 (germline): MNHEY, SMNVEV (reference sequence). The CDR3 DNA reads TGTGCCAGCAGTTTTCTACTAGCGGGGCCCGGGGAGCTGTTTTTT. Protein sequence: CASSFLLAGPGELFF.

The chain couples TRBV27 to TRBJ2-3, with D perhaps matching TRBD1 (5 bases). Germline CDR1 is MNHEY and CDR2 is SMNVEV (reference sequence). The CDR3 has 12 residues. V was pared by 7 bases and J by 6 bases, with 11 bases between. CDR3 in amino acids: CASTRPGDTQYF. In DNA form, the CDR3 reads TGTGCCAGCACCCGACCAGGGGATACGCAGTATTTT.

This chain joins TRBV9 and TRBJ2-3, with D possibly TRBD2 on 6 matching bases. Trimming cost V 0 bases and J 2 bases, with 10 bases left between them. The CDR3 extends over 15 amino acids. Germline assignment: CDR1 SGDLS and CDR2 YYNGEE. Here the CDR3 DNA reads TGTGCCAGCAGCGTAGAAGCGGGTGACACAGATACGCAGTATTTT. Encoded protein: CASSVEAGDTDTQYF.

The chain joins TRBV4-3 to TRBJ2-1; 10 bases are a match to TRBD2. Germline CDR1 reads LGHNA; CDR2 reads YSLEER. The CDR3 length is 15 residues. After removal of 5 bases from V and 7 bases from J, the junction contained 8 bases not matched to a gene. The CDR3 DNA is TGCGCCAGCAGCTCCGAGAGCGGGGGGGAGAATGAGCAGTTCTTC. Encoded protein: CASSSESGGENEQFF.

V is TRBV29-1 and J is TRBJ1-2, with TRBD1 matching 8 bases. CDR3 length equals 12 residues. The trim removed 6 bases at V and 5 bases at J, leaving 5 bases unmatched. Germline loops: CDR1 SQVTM, CDR2 ANQGSEA. As DNA, the CDR3 is TGCAGCGTATCGACAGGGGAGTATGGCTACACCTTC. Its translation: CSVSTGEYGYTF.

The chain couples TRBV6-1 to TRBJ2-3, with D perhaps matching TRBD1 or TRBD2 (7 bases each). Germline-derived CDR1 and CDR2 are MNHNS and SASEGT. Trimming cost V 5 bases and J 2 bases, with 14 bases left between them. This CDR3 spans 15 amino acids. The CDR3 bases are TGTGCCAGCAGTCATCAGGGGGGGTACACAGATACGCAGTATTTT. This sequence encodes CASSHQGGYTDTQYF.